Below, 26 T cell receptor beta chains from the same sample are listed, as sequenced in a study of human T cells and chemical hapten exposure. Time point of the sample: patch test 1, 2 weeks after DPC sensitization. Treatment noted: therapeutic diphenylcyclopropenone sensitization with weekly scalp DPC. MiXCR, run by TCRdb on the RACE reads, gives a single entry per CDR3 protein. The data contain 340,000 or so distinct CDR3 sequences, 5.5% to 8% of them seen just once; the ten biggest clones take up 7% to 10%. The sample in question was whole blood, obtained in connection with sensitization to the hapten diphenylcyclopropenone (DPC). These receptors originate from a woman aged 18-29 years with alopecia areata. Some clones in this sample may be carry-over from other donors' samples.

This clonotype was picked up a small number of times. The chain has TRBV9 and TRBJ2-3; TRBD2 matches 13 bases. V trimming: 5 bases; J trimming: 2 bases; junction bases outside the gene matches: 23. Germline CDR1 SGDLS, CDR2 YYNGEE. This CDR3 spans 22 amino acids. The CDR3 coding sequence is TGTGCCAGCAGAGAGAGAACCGGGACTAGCGGGGCTCTGGGTCCCGACACAGATACGCAGTATTTT. Encoded protein: CASRERTGTSGALGPDTDTQYF.

The chain uses TRBV4-3 and TRBJ1-1; unclear D gene. Between the trimmed V and J ends, which lost 3 bases and 7 bases, there was a span of 15 bases. The CDR3 covers 14 residues. The germline gives CDR1 LGHNA, CDR2 YSLEER. The CDR3 sequence: CASSQRAPGGEAFF. DNA of the CDR3: TGCGCCAGCAGCCAGCGGGCCCCTGGCGGTGAAGCTTTCTTT.

This clonotype was seen more than once but under ten times. The chain is built from TRBV5-6 and TRBJ1-5; D is undetermined. V was clipped by 0 bases and J by 6 bases, with 7 bases between them. Germline CDR1 and CDR2: SGHDT and YYEEEE. This CDR3 has 13 residues. The CDR3 DNA reads TGTGCCAGCAGCTTGGCCGAGTTTCAGCCCCAGCATTTT. Translating it yields CASSLAEFQPQHF. Drawing the rest from reference TRBV5-6 and TRBJ1-5, the complete variable domain is DAGVTQSPTHLIKTRGQQVTLRCSPKSGHDTVSWYQQALGQGPQFIFQYYEEEERQRGNFPDRFSGHQFPNYSSELNVNALLLGDSALYLCASSLAEFQPQHFGDGTRLSIL.

There are a few counts of this clonotype. V gene TRBV20-1 combines with J gene TRBJ2-3; TRBD2 is a possible D gene (5 bases). Trimming took 0 bases from V and 6 from J, leaving 13 bases between them. The CDR3 consists of 14 residues. Germline V gene sequence: CDR1 DFQATT, CDR2 SNEGSKA (reference sequence). In DNA, the CDR3 is TGCAGTGCTAGAGATATCTCCGGGGAGGATACGCAGTATTTT. Its translation is CSARDISGEDTQYF.

There are a few counts of this clonotype. The chain joins TRBV6-6 to TRBJ2-1; 11 positions match TRBD2. CDR1 is MNHNY and CDR2 is SVGAGI in the germline V gene (reference sequence). With 0 bases clipped from V and 7 bases from J, the junction kept 5 bases outside the gene matches. The CDR3 sequence is 16 residues long. This chain's CDR3 is CASSYSIRLAGNEQFF. The CDR3 nucleotides read TGTGCCAGCAGTTACTCGATTCGACTAGCGGGGAATGAGCAGTTCTTC.

This clonotype was picked up a small number of times. The chain employs TRBV13 and TRBJ1-1; 7 bases map to TRBD1. Per the germline V gene, CDR1 is PRHDT and CDR2 is FYEKMQ (reference sequence). This CDR3 spans 13 amino acids. V trimming: 2 bases; J trimming: 8 bases; junction bases outside the gene matches: 5. The DNA of the CDR3 is TGTGCCAGCAGCTTATTCGGACAGGCGGAAGCTTTCTTT. Its translation is CASSLFGQAEAFF. The full variable domain, its missing parts supplied by reference TRBV13 and TRBJ1-1, is AAGVIQSPRHLIKEKRETATLKCYPIPRHDTVYWYQQGPGQDPQFLISFYEKMQSDKGSIPDRFSAQQFSDYHSELNMSSLELGDSALYFCASSLFGQAEAFFGQGTRLTVV.

This clonotype occurred a few times. The chain combines TRBV7-2 with TRBJ1-2; D possibly corresponds to TRBD1 (6 bases). CDR3 length: 14 amino acids. Trimming took 5 bases from V and 8 from J, leaving 18 bases between them. Germline V gene lookup returns CDR1 SGHTA and CDR2 FQGNSA. CDR3 residues: CASSPSGGGEGYTF. CDR3 sequence (DNA): TGTGCCAGCAGCCCTAGCGGCGGGGGCGAAGGCTACACCTTC.

This sequence joins TRBV5-1 and TRBJ2-3; unclear D gene. From germline, CDR1 is SGHRS and CDR2 YFSETQ. This CDR3 is built from 13 residues. With 3 bases removed from V and 6 bases from J, the gap between germline ends came to 11 bases. The CDR3 nucleotides are TGCGCCAGCAGCTCCCGGCTGGGGGATACGCAGTATTTT. It translates to CASSSRLGDTQYF. Supplemented by reference TRBV5-1 and TRBJ2-3, the full variable domain reads KAGVTQTPRYLIKTRGQQVTLSCSPISGHRSVSWYQQTPGQGLQFLFEYFSETQRNKGNFPGRFSGRQFSNSRSEMNVSTLELGDSALYLCASSSRLGDTQYFGPGTRLTVL.

As for this clonotype: A junction boundary mismatches the germline segment, possibly from a read error. The chain combines TRBV18 with TRBJ1-5; perhaps TRBD1 as D (5 bases). The length of the CDR3 is 13 residues. Germline CDR1 and CDR2: KGHSH and LQKENI. CDR3 sequence reads: CASSPAGTQPQHF. Written as DNA, the CDR3 is TGTGCTAGCTCACCGGCAGGGACTCAGCCCCAGCATTTT.

This clonotype has a count of ten or more. The rearrangement uses TRBV6-2 or TRBV6-3 and TRBJ2-1, with TRBD2 matching over 8 bases. Germline V gene data show CDR1 as MNHEY and CDR2 as SVGEGT. V lost 4 bases to trimming and J lost 8 bases; unmatched junction nucleotides: 19. The length of the CDR3 is 18 residues. In DNA, the CDR3 is TGTGCCAGCAGTTCCTTAAAACCCGGGACTAGTTTTACGGATGAGCAGTTCTTC. Protein sequence: CASSSLKPGTSFTDEQFF.

This chain uses TRBV7-2 with TRBJ1-2; no clear D. The CDR3 runs 17 residues. Trimming took 4 bases from V and 4 from J, leaving 22 bases between them. CDR1 is SGHTA and CDR2 is FQGNSA in the germline V gene. DNA of the CDR3: TGTGCCAGCAGCTCCGGGTTGGGTCTACTTAACTTCTATGGCTACACCTTC. Translated: CASSSGLGLLNFYGYTF.

In this sample, this clonotype turned up a few times. The chain is built from TRBV5-1 and TRBJ2-1; 8 nucleotides match TRBD1. V lost 1 base and J lost 1; bases outside the gene matches: 4. The germline gives CDR1 SGHRS, CDR2 YFSETQ. The CDR3 contains 16 residues. The CDR3 region is CASSLLQGASYNEQFF. As DNA, the CDR3 is TGCGCCAGCAGCTTGCTTCAGGGGGCATCCTACAATGAGCAGTTCTTC. Complete variable domain (other parts from reference TRBV5-1 and TRBJ2-1): KAGVTQTPRYLIKTRGQQVTLSCSPISGHRSVSWYQQTPGQGLQFLFEYFSETQRNKGNFPGRFSGRQFSNSRSEMNVSTLELGDSALYLCASSLLQGASYNEQFFGPGTRLTVL.

The chain couples TRBV12-3 or TRBV12-4 to TRBJ1-1; D unresolved. V gave up 3 bases and J gave up 0 bases, with 8 bases separating them. The CDR3 consists of 14 residues. The CDR3 DNA sequence: TGTGCCAGCAGTTTTCAGGATTTGAACACTGAAGCTTTCTTT. Translating it yields CASSFQDLNTEAFF.

The sample holds a few counts of this clonotype. The chain uses TRBV7-2 and TRBJ2-3; 12 nucleotides align to TRBD2. This CDR3 region has 18 residues. Unmatched junction bases numbered 11, after V lost 5 bases and J lost 2 bases. The germline V gene encodes CDR1 SGHTA and CDR2 FQGNSA. CDR3 protein: CASSPRGASGGATDTQYF. Written as DNA, the CDR3 is TGTGCCAGCAGCCCTCGGGGGGCTAGCGGGGGGGCCACAGATACGCAGTATTTT.

This clonotype was observed many times. The rearrangement uses TRBV12-3 or TRBV12-4 and TRBJ2-2; the D gene is possibly TRBD1 (5 bases). CDR3 length equals 15 residues. Trimming cost V 2 bases and J 4 bases, with 11 bases left between them. The CDR3 DNA follows: TGTGCCAGCAGTTTAACAGGCCAAATCACCGGGGAGCTGTTTTTT. Its protein product is CASSLTGQITGELFF.

There are many counts of this clonotype. This rearrangement joins TRBV3-1 to TRBJ2-7; possibly TRBD2 for D (5 bases). The CDR3 totals 15 residues. The germline V and J ends were trimmed by 3 bases and 13 bases, with 25 bases remaining between them. CDR1 LGHDT and CDR2 YNNKEL come from the germline V gene (reference sequence). The CDR3 sequence: CASSHHGLDPRSLYF. DNA of the CDR3: TGTGCCAGCAGCCACCACGGACTCGATCCCCGGTCATTATACTTC.

This clonotype was seen ten or more times. J is TRBJ2-5 and V is TRBV5-4, with a tentative D call TRBD2 (5 bases). Trimming took 0 bases from V and 0 from J, leaving 9 bases between them. Germline V gene data show CDR1 as SGHNT and CDR2 as YYREEE (reference sequence). The CDR3 length is 15 residues. The CDR3 spells CASSLVVGDQETQYF. The CDR3 DNA follows: TGTGCCAGCAGCTTGGTGGTCGGGGACCAAGAGACCCAGTACTTC.

This clonotype was seen only a few times. The J gene is TRBJ2-3, the V gene TRBV7-9; D is perhaps TRBD1 (6 bases). Trimming took 5 bases from V and 6 from J, leaving 9 bases between them. This CDR3 contains 12 residues. CDR1 and CDR2 from the germline V gene are SEHNR and FQNEAQ (reference sequence). The CDR3 bases are TGTGCCAGCAGCAAGGACAGTGATACGCAGTATTTT. Translating gives CASSKDSDTQYF.

V gene TRBV20-1 combines with J gene TRBJ2-2, with D perhaps given as TRBD1 or TRBD2 (5 bases each). The CDR3 contains 13 residues. Germline values: CDR1 DFQATT, CDR2 SNEGSKA (reference sequence). Between the trimmed V and J ends, which lost 1 base and 7 bases, there was a span of 10 bases. The CDR3 here is CSARVRGDGELFF. The CDR3 nucleotides read TGCAGTGCTAGAGTTAGGGGAGACGGGGAGCTGTTTTTT.

In this sample, this clonotype turned up a few times. V usage is TRBV7-2 and J usage is TRBJ1-2; D is perhaps TRBD1 (6 bases). This CDR3 spans 16 amino acids. Trimming stripped 4 bases from V and 1 base from J, with 16 bases between. Germline CDR1 is SGHTA and CDR2 is FQGNSA. The CDR3 nucleotides are TGTGCCAGCAGCTCACAGGGACGGGGAGTTAACTATGGCTACACCTTC. As protein: CASSSQGRGVNYGYTF.

In this sample, this clonotype turned up a few times. The junction departs from the called germline gene at one end, perhaps through a read error. The genes are TRBV12-3 or TRBV12-4 and TRBJ1-3, with 8 bases identical to TRBD1. The CDR3 sequence is 16 residues long. DNA for the CDR3: TGTGCCAGCAGTCCCGGGACAGGAATTTCTGGAAACACCATATACTTT. It translates to CASSPGTGISGNTIYF.

This clonotype was detected ten times or more. The chain combines TRBV6-2 or TRBV6-3 with TRBJ2-3; TRBD2 aligns across 10 bases. The J segment lost 4 bases and the V segment lost 5 bases, leaving 3 bases of the junction unmatched. The length of the CDR3 is 14 residues. Germline V gene lookup returns CDR1 MNHEY and CDR2 SVGEGT. This chain's CDR3 is CASSRGLAADTQYF. The DNA of the CDR3 is TGTGCCAGCAGTCGCGGACTAGCGGCAGATACGCAGTATTTT.

This clonotype was observed a few times. Written as DNA, the CDR3 is TGTGCCACCAGCAGCCTGCGGGGCGGGGGAGCCAAAAACATTCAGTACTTC. Amino acids: CATSSLRGGGAKNIQYF. This sequence joins TRBV15 and TRBJ2-4; TRBD2 agrees at 7 bases. The germline CDR1 and CDR2 sequences are LNHNV and YYDKDF (reference sequence). The CDR3 contains 17 residues. Germline trimming cut 3 bases from V and 0 bases from J; bases unmatched to any gene: 8.

There are a few counts of this clonotype. The chain has TRBV3-1 and TRBJ2-3; maybe TRBD2 (6 bases). V gave up 4 bases and J gave up 0 bases, with 17 bases separating them. Germline V CDR1 and CDR2: LGHDT, YNNKEL (reference sequence). There are 17 residues in the CDR3. CDR3 region: CASSPIPKRVSTDTQYF. The DNA for the CDR3 is TGTGCCAGCAGCCCCATACCGAAGCGGGTGAGCACAGATACGCAGTATTTT.

This clonotype was seen repeatedly, ten times or more. The chain joins TRBV4-2 to TRBJ2-7; 9 nucleotides match TRBD1. The J segment lost 6 bases and the V segment lost 0 bases, leaving 18 bases of the junction unmatched. The CDR3 is 19 amino acids. In germline, CDR1 is LGHNA, CDR2 YNFKEQ. The CDR3, as DNA: TGTGCCAGCAGCCAAGACCATCCCCGGGACAGGGCCTGGGGGGGCGAGCAGTACTTC. Amino acid sequence: CASSQDHPRDRAWGGEQYF.

This clonotype was recorded at least ten times. J is TRBJ1-1 and V is TRBV18; D remains ambiguous. Trimming removed 8 bases at V and 1 base at J, with 11 bases between. From germline, CDR1 is KGHSH and CDR2 LQKENI. The CDR3 length is 13 residues. CDR3 nucleotide sequence: TGTGCCAGCAGCCCTGGGCCGAACACTGAAGCTTTCTTT. It specifies CASSPGPNTEAFF.